The 27 T cell receptor beta chains given below trace back to one sample, sequenced in a study of control samples from healthy donors and cancer patients. Assay used: immunoSEQ multiplex PCR; TCRdb lists only in-frame clones, some missing. The data hold some 150,000 clones, with about 90% observed a single time. What was sequenced was blood. These receptors all come from a man between 18 and 29 years old in good health.

CDR3 in amino acids: CASSEVAQETQYF. CDR3 DNA sequence: TGTGCCAGCAGTGAAGTAGCCCAGGAGACCCAGTACTTC. The rearrangement uses TRBV2 and TRBJ2-5; no definite D call. The germline gives CDR1 SNHLY, CDR2 FYNNEI. This CDR3 region has 13 residues. Between the trimmed V and J ends, which lost 1 base and 5 bases, there was a span of 8 bases. Variable domain in full (rest from reference TRBV2 and TRBJ2-5): EPEVTQTPSHQVTQMGQEVILRCVPISNHLYFYWYRQILGQKVEFLVSFYNNEISEKSEIFDDQFSVERPDGSNFTLKIRSTKLEDSAMYFCASSEVAQETQYFGPGTRLLVL.

The chain carries TRBV18 and TRBJ2-5; D is possibly TRBD1 or TRBD2 (5 bases each). CDR1 KGHSH and CDR2 LQKENI come from the germline V gene. The V and J ends lost 3 bases and 4 bases respectively, with 12 bases between them. The CDR3 contains 14 residues. The DNA for the CDR3 is TGTGCCAGCTCACCCGGGACCCGGGGAGAGACCCAGTACTTC. Amino acid sequence: CASSPGTRGETQYF.

The chain is built from TRBV3-1 (or the pseudogene TRBV3-2) and TRBJ1-5, with D possibly TRBD1 on 5 matching bases. Germline values: CDR1 LGHDT, CDR2 YNNKEL (reference sequence). V was shortened by 0 bases and J by 6 bases, with 12 bases between the two germline ends. The CDR3 spans 15 residues. CDR3 protein: CASSQDGGFGQPQHF. The CDR3, as DNA: TGTGCCAGCAGCCAAGACGGGGGGTTCGGTCAGCCCCAGCATTTT.

V is TRBV7-3 and J is TRBJ2-3; D unresolved. Trimming shortened V by 4 bases and J by 1 base, and 12 bases separated the two germline ends. This CDR3 has 15 amino acids. Germline V gives CDR1 SGHTA, CDR2 FQGTGA. The CDR3 nucleotides read TGTGCCAGCAGCTCACACCCGGTTGGCACAGATACGCAGTATTTT. It codes for CASSSHPVGTDTQYF. Together with reference TRBV7-3 and TRBJ2-3, the CDR3 gives the full variable domain: GAGVSQTPSNKVTEKGKYVELRCDPISGHTALYWYRQSLGQGPEFLIYFQGTGAADDSGLPNDRFFAVRPEGSVSTLKIQRTERGDSAVYLCASSSHPVGTDTQYFGPGTRLTVL.

Worth noting for this clone: A junction end diverges from the germline sequence, so it may reflect a read error. The chain is built from TRBV6-6 and TRBJ2-7, with a possible D match to TRBD1 (6 bases). Germline CDR1 reads MNHNY; CDR2 reads SVGAGI (reference sequence). This CDR3 region has 9 residues. CDR3 bases: TGTGCCAGCAGTTACGACAGGACTTTC. It codes for CASSYDRTF.

This clone occurred once. The chain is built from TRBV27 and TRBJ2-7; D ambiguous. V dropped 1 base and J dropped 2 bases, with 12 bases sitting between them. The germline CDR1 and CDR2 sequences are MNHEY and SMNVEV (reference sequence). The CDR3 extends over 15 amino acids. This chain's CDR3 is CASSLYAPGAYEQYF. CDR3 DNA sequence: TGTGCCAGCAGTTTATACGCCCCAGGCGCCTACGAGCAGTACTTC.

The chain carries TRBV18 and TRBJ2-7, with D possibly being TRBD2 (6 bases). The CDR3 covers 14 residues. V was pared by 5 bases and J by 10 bases, with 21 bases between. The germline gives CDR1 KGHSH, CDR2 LQKENI. Written as DNA, the CDR3 is TGTGCCAGCTCAGAAAGCGGGCTTCCCCCTTTTCAGTACTTC. Amino acid sequence: CASSESGLPPFQYF.

The gene calls are TRBV2 and TRBJ2-1; D call uncertain. This CDR3 spans 15 amino acids. Germline lookup yields CDR1 SNHLY and CDR2 FYNNEI. Trimming left V 3 bases short and J 0 bases short, with 9 bases between. DNA of the CDR3: TGTGCCAGCAGTGATTGGACCAGCTCCTACAATGAGCAGTTCTTC. Protein sequence: CASSDWTSSYNEQFF.

This rearrangement joins TRBV7-9 to TRBJ1-2; possible D gene TRBD1, 5 bases. In germline, CDR1 is SEHNR, CDR2 FQNEAQ (reference sequence). The V gene lost 5 bases and the J gene lost 5 bases, with 12 bases spanning the gap. This CDR3 is built from 13 residues. Here the CDR3 DNA reads TGTGCCAGCAGCCCGGACATTCAGTATGGCTACACCTTC. It yields the protein CASSPDIQYGYTF.

The rearrangement joins TRBV7-3 to TRBJ2-5, with D possibly matching TRBD1 (6 bases). V was shortened by 4 bases and J by 2 bases, with 8 bases between the two germline ends. The CDR3 sequence is 13 residues long. CDR1 is SGHTA, CDR2 FQGTGA, per germline. The CDR3 spells CASSSQGQETQYF. CDR3 DNA: TGTGCCAGCAGCTCACAGGGTCAAGAGACCCAGTACTTC. Together with reference TRBV7-3 and TRBJ2-5, the CDR3 gives the full variable domain: GAGVSQTPSNKVTEKGKYVELRCDPISGHTALYWYRQSLGQGPEFLIYFQGTGAADDSGLPNDRFFAVRPEGSVSTLKIQRTERGDSAVYLCASSSQGQETQYFGPGTRLLVL.

The chain combines TRBV28 with TRBJ2-2, with TRBD2 matching over 12 bases. This CDR3 comprises 16 residues. V gave up 7 bases and J gave up 1 base; unmatched junction bases: 4. The germline gives CDR1 MDHEN, CDR2 SYDVKM. CDR3 coding DNA: TGTGCCAGCACGACTAGCGGGGGCGAGAACACCGGGGAGCTGTTTTTT. Amino acid sequence: CASTTSGGENTGELFF.

The rearrangement joins TRBV10-2 to TRBJ2-5, with 9 bases matching TRBD1. The CDR3 is 15 residues long. The V gene end was trimmed by 2 bases and the J gene end by 4 bases; junction bases not matched to a gene: 5. Germline assignment: CDR1 WSHSY and CDR2 SAAADI. CDR3 sequence: CASSEAGQGRETQYF. CDR3 in DNA: TGCGCCAGCAGTGAGGCCGGACAGGGGAGAGAGACCCAGTACTTC.

The chain combines TRBV6-6 with TRBJ2-7, with TRBD1 identical over 8 bases. CDR3 length: 16 amino acids. The J segment lost 1 base and the V segment lost 6 bases, leaving 11 bases of the junction unmatched. Germline V gene sequence: CDR1 MNHNY, CDR2 SVGAGI (reference sequence). CDR3 DNA sequence: TGTGCCAGCAGCTATATTGACGGGACAGGATCCTACGAGCAGTACTTC. Translation: CASSYIDGTGSYEQYF.

This chain links TRBV4-1 with TRBJ2-2, with 9 bases fitting TRBD2. V gave up 1 base and J gave up 6 bases; unmatched junction bases: 6. Germline-derived CDR1 and CDR2 are MGHRA and YSYEKL. This CDR3 spans 16 amino acids. The CDR3 is CASSQALAGSSGELFF. CDR3 DNA: TGCGCCAGCAGCCAAGCGCTAGCGGGGTCGTCCGGGGAGCTGTTTTTT.

Written as DNA, the CDR3 is TGTGCCATCAGTGAGCCCCCCGGGACATTCGCTGAAGCTTTCTTT. It encodes CAISEPPGTFAEAFF. The V call is TRBV10-3, the J call TRBJ1-1, with D perhaps matching TRBD1 (6 bases). This CDR3 has 15 amino acids. Germline V gene sequence: CDR1 ENHRY, CDR2 SYGVKD. Trimming pared 2 bases from V and 6 bases from J, leaving 16 bases between.

V is TRBV6-2 or TRBV6-3 and J is TRBJ1-2, with D maybe TRBD1 (5 bases). The CDR3 totals 12 residues. Germline assignment: CDR1 MNHEY and CDR2 SVGEGT. V was cut by 4 bases and J by 12 bases, with 15 bases left in between. The DNA of the CDR3 is TGTGCCAGCAGTTTTGGGCAGGGACCGCACACCTTC. Protein: CASSFGQGPHTF.

The CDR3 here is CAISDGNYGYTF. For the CDR3, the DNA is TGTGCCATCAGTGACGGAAACTATGGCTACACCTTC. The chain carries TRBV10-3 and TRBJ1-2; D gene unclear. Germline assignment: CDR1 ENHRY and CDR2 SYGVKD. The ends were cut back, 3 bases at V and 2 bases at J, with 4 bases in the middle. This CDR3 comprises 12 residues.

The chain uses TRBV12-3 or TRBV12-4 and TRBJ2-6; no reliable D call. Trimming cost V 6 bases and J 4 bases, with 7 bases left between them. There are 13 residues in the CDR3. DNA of the CDR3: TGTGCCAGCAGCCCTCTCGGGGCCAACGTCCTGACTTTC. It specifies CASSPLGANVLTF.

The chain joins TRBV4-3 to TRBJ2-3; D is undetermined. V lost 1 base and J lost 1, with 9 bases in between. Germline values: CDR1 LGHNA, CDR2 YSLEER. The CDR3 runs 15 residues. CDR3 region: CASSQVWSGTDTQYF. The CDR3 bases are TGCGCCAGCAGCCAAGTATGGAGTGGCACAGATACGCAGTATTTT.

The chain couples TRBV11-2 to TRBJ1-2; TRBD1 might be the D (5 bases). The CDR3 consists of 15 residues. Germline V gene data show CDR1 as SGHAT and CDR2 as FQNNGV. Trimming took off 5 bases at V and 4 bases at J, with 17 bases between the two ends. The CDR3 DNA reads as TGTGCCAGCAGCCCCGGGCCGGGGGGTTTCTATGGCTACACCTTC. This gives the protein CASSPGPGGFYGYTF.

The chain joins TRBV5-5 to TRBJ2-2, with D unclear. CDR3 length equals 15 residues. Germline-derived CDR1 and CDR2 are SGHKS and YYEKEE (reference sequence). V was shortened by 1 base and J by 0 bases, with 7 bases between the two germline ends. Here the CDR3 reads CASSLLPPNTGELFF. CDR3 bases: TGTGCCAGCAGCTTGTTACCGCCGAACACCGGGGAGCTGTTTTTT.

This clone was recorded only once. V is TRBV7-2 and J is TRBJ2-1; TRBD1 aligns across 8 bases. The V segment lost 3 bases and the J segment 9 bases; nucleotides outside the gene matches: 13. This CDR3 has 16 amino acids. Germline V CDR1 and CDR2: SGHTA, FQGNSA. CDR3 sequence: CASSFMRKTGDSEQFF. The CDR3 bases are TGTGCCAGCAGCTTTATGAGGAAGACAGGGGACAGTGAGCAGTTCTTC. The variable domain in full, with the rest retrieved from reference TRBV7-2 and TRBJ2-1, is GAGVSQSPSNKVTEKGKDVELRCDPISGHTALYWYRQSLGQGLEFLIYFQGNSAPDKSGLPSDRFSAERTGGSVSTLTIQRTQQEDSAVYLCASSFMRKTGDSEQFFGPGTRLTVL.

The V call is TRBV3-1 (or the pseudogene TRBV3-2), the J call TRBJ1-6, with TRBD1 as a possible D gene (6 bases). CDR1 is LGHDT and CDR2 is YNNKEL in the germline V gene (reference sequence). This CDR3 is 15 amino acids long. V was clipped by 4 bases and J by 9 bases, with 16 bases between them. CDR3 nucleotides: TGTGCCAGCAGCCCCGGGACCCTAGGGGGTTCACCCCTCCACTTT. This sequence encodes CASSPGTLGGSPLHF.

Of note for this clone: Other DNA sequences in this specimen translate into the identical CDR3. In nucleotides, the CDR3 is TGTGCCAGCAGCCAGTCGGAAAACACTGAAGCTTTCTTT. Encoded protein: CASSQSENTEAFF. The chain combines TRBV3-1 (or the pseudogene TRBV3-2) with TRBJ1-1, with no clear D. The germline CDR1 and CDR2 sequences are LGHDT and YNNKEL (reference sequence). The ends were cut back, 3 bases at V and 2 bases at J, with 7 bases in the middle. This CDR3 is built from 13 residues.

This clone was counted once. The V gene is TRBV18, the J gene TRBJ2-3, with 12 bases lining up with TRBD2. The germline CDR1 and CDR2 sequences are KGHSH and LQKENI. J was trimmed by 0 bases and V by 3 bases; bases with no gene match: 10. The CDR3 sequence is 19 residues long. This chain's CDR3 is CASSPLQWTSGTSTDTQYF. The CDR3 DNA is TGTGCCAGCTCACCTTTGCAATGGACTAGCGGGACTAGCACAGATACGCAGTATTTT.

Only one count was recorded for this clone. The chain employs TRBV6-5 and TRBJ2-7; weak D call: TRBD2 (6 bases). The CDR3 has 15 amino acids. Trimming removed 2 bases from V and 2 bases from J, with 13 bases in between. Per germline, CDR1 MNHEY and CDR2 SVGAGI. CDR3 DNA sequence: TGTGCCAGCAGTTACCTGCGGGGCGATACCTACGAGCAGTACTTC. This codes for CASSYLRGDTYEQYF.

This sequence joins TRBV7-2 and TRBJ2-7, with D hard to call. CDR3 length: 15 amino acids. Germline assignment: CDR1 SGHTA and CDR2 FQGNSA. Trimming left V 6 bases short and J 0 bases short, with 15 bases between. The chain's CDR3 is CASSLTGPYSYEQYF. CDR3 DNA sequence: TGTGCCAGCAGTCTCACCGGGCCCTACTCCTACGAGCAGTACTTC.